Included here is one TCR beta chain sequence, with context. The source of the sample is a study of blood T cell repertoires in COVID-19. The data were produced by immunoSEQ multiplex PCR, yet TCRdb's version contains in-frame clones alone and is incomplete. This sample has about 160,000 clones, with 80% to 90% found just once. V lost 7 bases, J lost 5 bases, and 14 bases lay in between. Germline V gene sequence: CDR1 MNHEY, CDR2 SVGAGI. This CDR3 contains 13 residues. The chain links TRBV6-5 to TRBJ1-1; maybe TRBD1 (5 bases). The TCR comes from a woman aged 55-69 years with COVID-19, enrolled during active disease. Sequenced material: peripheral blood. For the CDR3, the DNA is TGTGCCAGCAATGTGGGGGGAAGGACTGAAGCTTTCTTT. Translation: CASNVGGRTEAFF.